These T cell receptor beta chains were read from a single sample in a study of T cells after yellow fever vaccination. TCRdb called the 5' RACE reads again in MiXCR, with one record for every CDR3 protein. The repertoire holds some 320,000 distinct CDR3 sequences, with 8.7% as singletons. The sample was PBMCs, taken on the day of the first yellow fever vaccination. The source is a man between 18 and 29 years old who received the YFV17D yellow fever vaccine. Both conserved end residues are part of each CDR3. Size is omitted from some rows. Given values are once, few, many or a class for expanded clones.

clone_size v_call cdr3_aa
few TRBV6-2/TRBV6-3 CASSQISGGLYNEQFF
few TRBV9 CASSVGIAGGPSNEQFF
many TRBV7-8 CASSLGLRRRGYTF
medium-sized TRBV7-2 CASSSGTDYYEQYF
few TRBV2 CASTLGQGLGPQHF
NA TRBV7-3 CASSFGLAGAGETQYF
NA TRBV5-1 CASSFLQGGGNTIYF
many TRBV5-1 CASSYGQGSTDTQYF
few TRBV3-1 CASSQGQPVATNEKLFF
NA TRBV6-4 CASRVGRAFF
many TRBV3-1 CASSQDRVTEAFF
NA TRBV13 CASSQRQITGELFF
few TRBV6-1 CASNPSILSYGYTF
few TRBV4-3 CASSQGSGNSGANVLTF
NA TRBV29-1 CSGRDSISYEQYF
NA TRBV23-1 CVTWQQIGPGANVLTF
few TRBV25-1 CASSELGTWETQYF
NA TRBV7-6 CASSLAIRTSGGDEQFF
NA TRBV6-5 CASSYSKRNPFRAFF
many TRBV28 CASSKPGPTSQETQYF
many TRBV20-1 CSARNPGTQGKENTGELFF
few TRBV6-1 CASRTPTGKGPISPQHF
few TRBV5-1 CASTSGVFERETQYF
many TRBV4-2 CASSQDDTDTQYF
NA TRBV6-2/TRBV6-3 CASSYLGQGVNEQFF
many TRBV5-1 CASSLGLAGETQYF
many TRBV19 CATQDTNGYEQYF
NA TRBV5-1 CASSLVGDPRRGFYNEQFF
NA TRBV20-1 CSARVGQVNTEAFF
NA TRBV5-5 CASSFTPGRYTEAFF
NA TRBV7-2 CASSLGGGSNTEAFF
few TRBV7-8 CASSLVRHYGYTF
NA TRBV2 CASRYRQGSSEKLFF
NA TRBV5-6 CASSGLGQGAREQYF
NA TRBV4-1 CASREGNQPQHF
few TRBV5-1 CASRGTAYYNSPLHF
few TRBV23-1 CASVTGRNQPQHF
many TRBV12-3/TRBV12-4 CASSQERVRTDTQYF
NA TRBV9 CASSVYGADEKLFF
few TRBV6-5 CASSPGSLGAFF